Included here is one T cell receptor (beta chain) sequence, with context. The antigen is not known. This entry is derived from a study of T cells in Graves' hyperthyroidism and ophthalmopathy. Amplification yielded TCR beta CDR3 regions, with RNA transcripts as the source. The study used the HTBI primer set for a first-round RT-PCR of the TCR CDR3. TCRdb used MiXCR to reprocess the multiplex PCR reads, holding one entry per CDR3 protein. The sample has nearly 600,000 distinct CDR3 sequences, roughly 13% seen once. The CDR3 covers 15 residues. V was clipped by 5 bases and J by 9 bases; unmatched bases: 6. Findings and caveats of the study: Most thyroid clonotypes that were expanded above 0.001 also turned up in blood.

The chain employs TRBV12-3 or TRBV12-4 and TRBJ2-1, with 14 positions matching TRBD2. The sequenced sample consisted of blood. The sequence derives from a young woman with Graves' hyperthyroidism that later progressed to Graves' ophthalmopathy. CDR3 sequence: CASSTGLAGGVEQFF. As DNA, the CDR3 is TGTGCCAGCAGTACTGGACTAGCGGGAGGCGTTGAGCAGTTCTTC.